This passage covers 31 T cell receptor beta chains from one sample sequenced in a study of PD-L1 blockade in urothelial cancer. TCRdb's table, derived via immunoSEQ multiplex PCR, lists solely in-frame clones and lacks some. The sample lists about 50,000 clones; roughly 84% were seen once. Specified time point: peripheral blood 6 weeks after treatment start. The sample in question was PBMCs, obtained around atezolizumab (anti-PD-L1) treatment. Receptors originate from a man aged 50 to 59 with urothelial cancer.

The chain couples TRBV6-6 to TRBJ1-1, with 7 positions matching TRBD1. Trimming at V came to 4 bases and at J to 1 base, leaving 3 bases not matched to a gene. This CDR3 comprises 14 residues. Germline V lookup: CDR1 MNHNY, CDR2 SVGAGI (reference sequence). The chain's CDR3 is CASSWGTANTEAFF. In DNA form, the CDR3 reads TGTGCCAGCAGTTGGGGGACAGCGAACACTGAAGCTTTCTTT.

This sequence joins TRBV6-5 and TRBJ2-7, with 11 nucleotides matching TRBD2. The ends lost 7 bases at V and 3 bases at J; junction bases unmatched: 2. Germline V CDR1 and CDR2: MNHEY, SVGAGI. The CDR3 has 13 residues. The CDR3 DNA follows: TGTGCCAGCAATCTAGCGGGGGGCTACGAGCAGTACTTC. It encodes CASNLAGGYEQYF.

The chain recombines TRBV25-1 with TRBJ2-5, with D possibly being TRBD2 (5 bases). The CDR3 has 13 residues. Looked up from germline, CDR1 is MGHDK and CDR2 is SYGVNS. V lost 6 bases and J 1 base, leaving 9 bases between the germline ends. The CDR3 DNA reads as TGTGCCAGCAGCGCGGGTTTCCAAGAGACCCAGTACTTC. The encoded protein is CASSAGFQETQYF.

This chain uses TRBV6-1 with TRBJ2-7; TRBD1 matches at 7 bases. CDR3 size: 13 residues. CDR1 MNHNS and CDR2 SASEGT come from the germline V gene. V lost 7 bases and J lost 2; bases outside the gene matches: 5. This chain's CDR3 is CASNRDSTYEQYF. The CDR3, as DNA: TGTGCCAGCAACCGGGACAGTACCTACGAGCAGTACTTC.

This sequence joins TRBV18 and TRBJ1-3; D uncertain. Germline CDR1 is KGHSH and CDR2 is LQKENI. The CDR3 runs 14 residues. V lost 2 bases, J lost 4 bases, and 9 bases lay in between. Here the CDR3 DNA reads TGTGCCAGCTCACCAGTGGCAGGAGGAAACACCATATATTTT. This sequence encodes CASSPVAGGNTIYF.

The genes are TRBV10-3 and TRBJ1-2; 9 bases align to TRBD1. CDR1 ENHRY and CDR2 SYGVKD come from the germline V gene. CDR3 length equals 15 residues. J lost 3 bases, V lost 8 bases, and 10 bases had no gene match. This CDR3 is CAISNPTGGDYGYTF. CDR3 coding DNA: TGTGCCATCTCCAACCCCACAGGGGGCGACTATGGCTACACCTTC.

The chain links TRBV11-2 to TRBJ2-1, with unresolved D. With 1 base removed from V and 4 bases from J, the gap between germline ends came to 5 bases. The CDR3 loop spans 13 amino acids. The germline CDR1 and CDR2 sequences are SGHAT and FQNNGV. This chain's CDR3 is CASSLVAYNEQFF. CDR3 bases: TGTGCCAGCAGCTTAGTAGCATACAATGAGCAGTTCTTC.

The chain has TRBV6-1 and TRBJ2-7, with D possibly TRBD1 on 5 matching bases. CDR3 size: 14 residues. Germline V gene sequence: CDR1 MNHNS, CDR2 SASEGT. Trimming stripped 10 bases from V and 2 bases from J, with 18 bases between. The CDR3 nucleotides are TGTGCCACCGGGCATGGGGAAGGGGCCTACGAGCAGTACTTC. This translates into CATGHGEGAYEQYF.

This sequence joins TRBV7-9 and TRBJ2-1; 10 positions match TRBD2. The CDR3 runs to 16 residues. After removal of 3 bases from V and 4 bases from J, the junction contained 6 bases not matched to a gene. In germline, CDR1 is SEHNR, CDR2 FQNEAQ (reference sequence). The CDR3 reads CASSLSRTSGYNEQFF. The CDR3 DNA sequence: TGTGCCAGCAGCTTGTCGCGGACTAGCGGATACAATGAGCAGTTCTTC.

The rearrangement joins TRBV5-1 to TRBJ2-6; TRBD2 is a possible D gene (6 bases). The V gene's germline CDR1 is SGHRS and CDR2 YFSETQ. This CDR3 comprises 18 residues. The V gene lost 4 bases and the J gene lost 0 bases, with 17 bases spanning the gap. CDR3 sequence (DNA): TGCGCCAGCAGCGCCCACCGGGACTTGACCTCTGGGGCCAACGTCCTGACTTTC. The encoded protein is CASSAHRDLTSGANVLTF.

This rearrangement joins TRBV2 to TRBJ1-3; D is possibly TRBD1 (5 bases). V gave up 5 bases and J gave up 2 bases, with 16 bases separating them. This CDR3 is 16 amino acids long. Looked up from germline, CDR1 is SNHLY and CDR2 is FYNNEI. In DNA form, the CDR3 reads TGTGCCAGCAGTTATACAGGCTTCCAGACTGGAAACACCATATATTTT. It specifies CASSYTGFQTGNTIYF.

This chain connects TRBV14 to TRBJ2-7, with 7 bases identical to TRBD1. Germline loops: CDR1 SGHDN, CDR2 FVKESK. The V gene end was trimmed by 1 base and the J gene end by 6 bases; junction bases not matched to a gene: 6. This CDR3 has 14 amino acids. The DNA for the CDR3 is TGTGCCAGCAGCCAAGGGCTTACAGGGGTCGAGCAGTACTTC. Its protein is CASSQGLTGVEQYF.

V is TRBV15 and J is TRBJ1-2, with TRBD1 matching 8 bases. V lost 2 bases to trimming and J lost 4 bases; unmatched junction nucleotides: 3. The CDR3 loop spans 14 amino acids. CDR1 is LNHNV, CDR2 YYDKDF, per germline (reference sequence). The CDR3 loop is CATSRQTGGYGYTF. DNA of the CDR3: TGTGCCACCAGCAGACAAACAGGGGGCTATGGCTACACCTTC.

This clone was picked up one time. The chain carries TRBV29-1 and TRBJ1-1; possibly TRBD1 for D (5 bases). The CDR3 contains 12 residues. Germline V CDR1 and CDR2: SQVTM, ANQGSEA. V lost 3 bases, J lost 5 bases, and 10 bases lay in between. CDR3 DNA sequence: TGCAGCGTTGATGCAGGGCGGACTGAAGCTTTCTTT. It translates to CSVDAGRTEAFF.

V usage is TRBV7-2 and J usage is TRBJ2-5; 8 nucleotides align to TRBD1. Germline values: CDR1 SGHTA, CDR2 FQGNSA. The CDR3 contains 14 residues. V gave up 7 bases and J gave up 5 bases; unmatched junction bases: 9. CDR3 region: CASIRQGPAETQYF. The CDR3 bases are TGTGCCAGCATACGACAGGGGCCGGCGGAGACCCAGTACTTC.

This clone occurred once. The chain employs TRBV2 and TRBJ2-7; 9 bases are shared with TRBD2. This CDR3 is 19 amino acids long. Trimming removed 6 bases from V and 4 bases from J; junction bases left unmatched: 22. The germline V gene encodes CDR1 SNHLY and CDR2 FYNNEI. As DNA, the CDR3 is TGTGCCAGCAGCCTTATCCTCGCGGTGGGACTAGCTTTCTCTTACGAGCAGTACTTC. It encodes CASSLILAVGLAFSYEQYF. The full variable domain, rest sourced from reference TRBV2 and TRBJ2-7, is EPEVTQTPSHQVTQMGQEVILRCVPISNHLYFYWYRQILGQKVEFLVSFYNNEISEKSEIFDDQFSVERPDGSNFTLKIRSTKLEDSAMYFCASSLILAVGLAFSYEQYFGPGTRLTVT.

The genes are TRBV7-3 and TRBJ2-3; D is uncertain. The CDR3 runs to 14 residues. The ends were cut back, 5 bases at V and 1 base at J, with 10 bases in the middle. The germline V gene encodes CDR1 SGHTA and CDR2 FQGTGA. The CDR3 is CASSPHSGTDTQYF. The CDR3 bases are TGTGCCAGCAGCCCCCACTCCGGCACAGATACGCAGTATTTT. Variable domain in full (rest from reference TRBV7-3 and TRBJ2-3): GAGVSQTPSNKVTEKGKYVELRCDPISGHTALYWYRQSLGQGPEFLIYFQGTGAADDSGLPNDRFFAVRPEGSVSTLKIQRTERGDSAVYLCASSPHSGTDTQYFGPGTRLTVL.

V is TRBV5-1 and J is TRBJ2-1; 9 bases are a match to TRBD2. The ends lost 5 bases at V and 6 bases at J; junction bases unmatched: 9. Germline assignment: CDR1 SGHRS and CDR2 YFSETQ. This CDR3 is 15 amino acids long. CDR3 nucleotides: TGCGCCAGCAGTCGAAGCGGGGGGAACAGCAATGAGCAGTTCTTC. Encoded protein: CASSRSGGNSNEQFF.

This rearrangement joins TRBV9 to TRBJ1-2; D ambiguous. Germline CDR1 and CDR2: SGDLS and YYNGEE. The CDR3 has 16 residues. V lost 4 bases, J lost 2 bases, and 18 bases lay in between. CDR3 nucleotides: TGTGCCAGCAGCCCAGACGGCGGAGGCAGAAACTATGGCTACACCTTC. Its translation is CASSPDGGGRNYGYTF.

The chain has TRBV27 and TRBJ2-7, with D perhaps TRBD2 (5 bases). Germline V gene sequence: CDR1 MNHEY, CDR2 SMNVEV (reference sequence). The CDR3 loop spans 15 amino acids. The V gene lost 3 bases and the J gene lost 3 bases, with 15 bases spanning the gap. The CDR3 region has the DNA TGTGCCAGCAGTTTTGGCTCCGGGGTCAGCTACGAGCAGTACTTC. Its translation is CASSFGSGVSYEQYF.

The CDR3 DNA reads TGTGCCAGCAGTCTAAACACAGGGATAGTTGGCTACACCTTC. It translates to CASSLNTGIVGYTF. The V and J genes are TRBV14 and TRBJ1-2; D is perhaps TRBD1 (6 bases). Trimming cost V 6 bases and J 7 bases, with 18 bases left between them. This CDR3 contains 14 residues. CDR1 and CDR2 (germline): SGHDN, FVKESK.

This chain joins TRBV19 and TRBJ2-5; 12 bases match TRBD2. The J segment lost 3 bases and the V segment lost 4 bases, leaving 9 bases of the junction unmatched. The germline gives CDR1 LNHDA, CDR2 SQIVND (reference sequence). This CDR3 has 17 residues. In DNA form, the CDR3 reads TGTGCCAGTAGTACAACCGGACTAGCGGGGTGGGAAGAGACCCAGTACTTC. Its translation is CASSTTGLAGWEETQYF. The variable domain in full, completed from reference TRBV19 and TRBJ2-5, reads DGGITQSPKYLFRKEGQNVTLSCEQNLNHDAMYWYRQDPGQGLRLIYYSQIVNDFQKGDIAEGYSVSREKKESFPLTVTSAQKNPTAFYLCASSTTGLAGWEETQYFGPGTRLLVL.

The V and J genes are TRBV6-5 and TRBJ1-1; D not resolved. Deletions cut 0 bases from V and 8 bases from J, with 7 bases between. Germline V CDR1 and CDR2: MNHEY, SVGAGI. The CDR3 sequence is 12 residues long. This CDR3 reads CASSYSTGEAFF. The DNA for the CDR3 is TGTGCCAGCAGTTACTCGACCGGGGAAGCTTTCTTT.

V usage is TRBV5-1 and J usage is TRBJ2-7; no reliable D call. The length of the CDR3 is 12 residues. The V end lost 1 base, the J end lost 2 bases, and 4 bases lay between the germline ends. CDR1 and CDR2 from the germline V gene are SGHRS and YFSETQ. The CDR3 loop is CASSLTTYEQYF. The CDR3 region has the DNA TGCGCCAGCAGCTTGACAACCTACGAGCAGTACTTC.

The chain uses TRBV5-5 and TRBJ2-2, with D maybe TRBD1 (7 bases). The CDR3 has 17 residues. The germline gives CDR1 SGHKS, CDR2 YYEKEE (reference sequence). V shed 6 bases and J shed 4 bases, with 22 bases lying between them. The CDR3 coding sequence is TGTGCCAGCACCGTGGGCAGGGGGGATCCACGCACCGGGGAGCTGTTTTTT. It translates to CASTVGRGDPRTGELFF.

V usage is TRBV29-1 and J usage is TRBJ2-1; no definite D call. V was shortened by 4 bases and J by 0 bases, with 7 bases between the two germline ends. From germline, CDR1 is SQVTM and CDR2 ANQGSEA. The CDR3 consists of 13 residues. The CDR3 DNA follows: TGCAGCGTTGTGGTAGACTCCTACAATGAGCAGTTCTTC. Amino acid sequence: CSVVVDSYNEQFF.

CDR3 sequence (DNA): TGCGCCAGCAGCTTGCAGGCCAGAACAAACACTGAAGCTTTCTTT. This sequence encodes CASSLQARTNTEAFF. This rearrangement joins TRBV5-1 to TRBJ1-1; D ambiguous. Trimming took off 1 base at V and 2 bases at J, with 12 bases between the two ends. The CDR3 contains 15 residues. CDR1 is SGHRS, CDR2 YFSETQ, per germline. The variable domain in full, completed from reference TRBV5-1 and TRBJ1-1, reads KAGVTQTPRYLIKTRGQQVTLSCSPISGHRSVSWYQQTPGQGLQFLFEYFSETQRNKGNFPGRFSGRQFSNSRSEMNVSTLELGDSALYLCASSLQARTNTEAFFGQGTRLTVV.

This chain's CDR3 is CASSADRDQGEKLFF. The CDR3 nucleotides are TGTGCCAGCAGTGCCGACAGGGATCAGGGTGAAAAACTGTTTTTT. The rearrangement joins TRBV28 to TRBJ1-4; 7 nucleotides match TRBD1. Per the germline V gene, CDR1 is MDHEN and CDR2 is SYDVKM. The CDR3 totals 15 residues. With 5 bases clipped from V and 7 bases from J, the junction kept 10 bases outside the gene matches.

The V call is TRBV7-2, the J call TRBJ2-3; D might be TRBD1 (6 bases). Trimming shortened V by 1 base and J by 0 bases, and 14 bases separated the two germline ends. The CDR3 totals 17 residues. Germline V CDR1 and CDR2: SGHTA, FQGNSA. The CDR3 spells CASSLVPGTSSTDTQYF. CDR3 coding DNA: TGTGCCAGCAGCTTAGTCCCTGGGACATCTAGCACAGATACGCAGTATTTT.

The V call is TRBV2, the J call TRBJ1-5, with 9 bases that match TRBD1. Germline V gives CDR1 SNHLY, CDR2 FYNNEI. CDR3 length: 14 residues. Trimming cost V 4 bases and J 5 bases; bases outside gene matches: 3. CDR3 protein: CASSATGGDQPQHF. CDR3 DNA sequence: TGTGCCAGCAGTGCAACAGGGGGCGATCAGCCCCAGCATTTT.

The CDR3 region is CASSPDRRLAKNIQYF. The CDR3 nucleotides read TGTGCCAGCAGCCCTGACAGGCGCCTAGCCAAAAACATTCAGTACTTC. The J gene is TRBJ2-4, the V gene TRBV7-9, with D possibly TRBD1 on 6 matching bases. The CDR3 totals 16 residues. Trimming removed 5 bases at V and 0 bases at J, with 14 bases between. The V gene's germline CDR1 is SEHNR and CDR2 FQNEAQ (reference sequence).